The text below deals with one T cell receptor (beta chain). Its antigen is unidentified. PCR used 60 Vbeta primers and 13 Jbeta primers. Data came from immunoSEQ multiplex PCR; TCRdb stores just in-frame clones and leaves some out. Of about 150,000 clones in the sample, around 9.6% were seen once. The sample originates from a study of cytomegalovirus exposure and HLA in healthy donors. Germline CDR1 SNHLY, CDR2 FYNNEI. The CDR3 spans 14 residues. V was trimmed by 4 bases and J by 0 bases, leaving 7 bases between them. Study-level findings and limits: CMV serostatus was the only recorded immune exposure for donors. Among TCR sequences, most were rare, though some public TCRs appeared in many donors.

Material: PBMCs. The chain links TRBV2 to TRBJ1-3; tentatively, D is TRBD1 (5 bases). The receptor was isolated from a male donor in good health and CMV-seronegative. CDR3 region: CASSGQFSGNTIYF. The CDR3 DNA is TGTGCCAGCAGTGGACAGTTCTCTGGAAACACCATATATTTT.